The 22 T cell receptor beta chains below were found in one sample sequenced in a study of CD8+ T cells in alopecia areata. Following RNA extraction, reverse transcription yielded cDNA that acted as the sequencing template. Method: immunoSEQ multiplex PCR; TCRdb's copy keeps in-frame clones and lacks some. In the table there are under 250,000 clones, under 75% of which are singletons. Treatment in this sample: oral pan-JAK inhibitor, 5-10 mg twice daily. The starting material was CD4+ T cells sorted from blood, obtained at week 4, from a patient treated with tofacitinib. The origin of the receptors is a human donor with alopecia areata.

On this clone itself: A much more abundant neighbour one base away suggests this may be a read error. The V call is TRBV2, the J call TRBJ1-6, with a possible D match to TRBD1 (6 bases). In germline, CDR1 is SNHLY, CDR2 FYNNEI. The V gene lost 7 bases and the J gene lost 0 bases, with 10 bases spanning the gap. The CDR3 runs to 15 residues. The CDR3 region is CASNRDNSYNSPLHF. CDR3 nucleotides: TGTGCCAGCAACCGGGACAACTCCTATAATTCACCCCTCCACTTT.

This clone was found a few times. The genes are TRBV29-1 and TRBJ1-1; no reliable D call. The CDR3 is made up of 15 amino acids. The germline V gene has CDR1 SQVTM and CDR2 ANQGSEA. Trimming cost V 3 bases and J 1 base, with 15 bases left between them. The CDR3 here is CSVDPLSRGNTEAFF. The CDR3 DNA reads as TGCAGCGTTGACCCGCTCTCGCGGGGGAACACTGAAGCTTTCTTT.

The V call is TRBV30, the J call TRBJ1-2; tentatively, D is TRBD1 (6 bases). Between the trimmed V and J ends, which lost 8 bases and 7 bases, there was a span of 20 bases. Per germline, CDR1 GTSNPN and CDR2 SVGIG (reference sequence). The CDR3 contains 13 residues. CDR3 loop: CAGTHQGRPGYTF. The CDR3 DNA reads as TGTGCCGGAACACACCAGGGGAGACCTGGCTACACCTTC.

Only one count was recorded for this clone. This chain uses TRBV10-2 with TRBJ2-1; D may match TRBD1 or TRBD2 (7 bases each). This CDR3 has 13 amino acids. V lost 4 bases, J lost 7 bases, and 11 bases lay in between. The V gene's germline CDR1 is WSHSY and CDR2 SAAADI. CDR3 sequence: CASSGQGGNEQFF. The CDR3 DNA is TGCGCCAGCAGTGGACAGGGAGGGAATGAGCAGTTCTTC.

This clone was detected once. The conserved final phenylalanine or tryptophan is absent from the CDR3, which likely points to a read error. The DNA is left out, because the CDR3 cannot be placed on it with certainty; the CDR3 is given as TCRdb lists it. The chain links TRBV7-2 to TRBJ2-3; the D call TRBD2 from the table was never checked on the DNA. The CDR3 is 12 amino acids in total, end residues counted. Germline V gives CDR1 SGHTA, CDR2 FQGNSA. The CDR3 sequence is CASSLATSGGAL.

V is TRBV5-1 and J is TRBJ2-3; D call uncertain. Trimming cost V 0 bases and J 2 bases, with 4 bases left between them. The CDR3 runs to 13 residues. Germline assignment: CDR1 SGHRS and CDR2 YFSETQ. The CDR3 region is CASSLAITDTQYF. The CDR3 region has the DNA TGCGCCAGCAGCTTGGCCATCACAGATACGCAGTATTTT. Drawing the rest from reference TRBV5-1 and TRBJ2-3, the complete variable domain is KAGVTQTPRYLIKTRGQQVTLSCSPISGHRSVSWYQQTPGQGLQFLFEYFSETQRNKGNFPGRFSGRQFSNSRSEMNVSTLELGDSALYLCASSLAITDTQYFGPGTRLTVL.

This clone was seen more than once but under ten times. The chain has TRBV20-1 and TRBJ2-3; D call uncertain. The V gene lost 0 bases and the J gene lost 7 bases, with 5 bases spanning the gap. This CDR3 spans 11 amino acids. The germline V gene has CDR1 DFQATT and CDR2 SNEGSKA (reference sequence). The CDR3 reads CSARDINTQYF. The CDR3 DNA reads as TGCAGTGCTAGAGATATCAATACGCAGTATTTT.

CDR3 sequence: CSARFGRGYTF. In nucleotides, the CDR3 is TGCAGTGCTAGATTCGGACGGGGCTACACCTTC. The chain links TRBV20-1 to TRBJ1-2; D call uncertain. Trimming left V 2 bases short and J 8 bases short, with 9 bases between. The germline gives CDR1 DFQATT, CDR2 SNEGSKA (reference sequence). This CDR3 is 11 amino acids long.

In this sample, this clone turned up a few times. This rearrangement joins TRBV29-1 to TRBJ1-1; no reliable D call. The V gene lost 8 bases and the J gene lost 1 base, with 32 bases spanning the gap. This CDR3 is built from 19 residues. Germline loops: CDR1 SQVTM, CDR2 ANQGSEA. The CDR3 is CSSRSPTQVNTEKNTEAFF. For the CDR3, the DNA is TGCAGCTCTAGATCGCCTACTCAGGTTAATACAGAAAAGAACACTGAAGCTTTCTTT.

Only a few counts were recorded for this clone. J is TRBJ2-2 and V is TRBV7-9; no clear D. The length of the CDR3 is 12 residues. The V and J ends lost 5 bases and 5 bases respectively, with 6 bases between them. Germline V gene sequence: CDR1 SEHNR, CDR2 FQNEAQ (reference sequence). CDR3 coding DNA: TGTGCCAGCAGCCTCATTACCGGGGAGCTGTTTTTT. Protein: CASSLITGELFF.

V and J are TRBV7-2 and TRBJ2-7; D is possibly TRBD1 (6 bases). The CDR3 has 12 amino acids. CDR1 is SGHTA and CDR2 is FQGNSA in the germline V gene. The germline V and J ends were trimmed by 5 bases and 6 bases, with 11 bases remaining between them. The CDR3: CASSRRTAEQYF. CDR3 in DNA: TGTGCCAGCAGCCGACGGACAGCCGAGCAGTACTTC. Together with reference TRBV7-2 and TRBJ2-7, the CDR3 gives the full variable domain: GAGVSQSPSNKVTEKGKDVELRCDPISGHTALYWYRQSLGQGLEFLIYFQGNSAPDKSGLPSDRFSAERTGGSVSTLTIQRTQQEDSAVYLCASSRRTAEQYFGPGTRLTVT.

In this sample, this clone turned up a few times. The gene calls are TRBV29-1 and TRBJ2-2, with D perhaps TRBD2 (6 bases). Germline lookup yields CDR1 SQVTM and CDR2 ANQGSEA. The CDR3 consists of 13 residues. V gave up 4 bases and J gave up 4 bases, with 10 bases separating them. CDR3 coding DNA: TGCAGCGTTGGAATTAGCGGCACCGGGGAGCTGTTTTTT. This gives the protein CSVGISGTGELFF.

In its sample, this clone was seen a few times. The chain uses TRBV4-3 and TRBJ1-6; D unclear. This CDR3 is built from 15 residues. Germline V gene lookup returns CDR1 LGHNA and CDR2 YSLEER. The V gene lost 1 base and the J gene lost 10 bases, with 14 bases spanning the gap. CDR3 region: CASSQGTKFNSPLHF. CDR3 coding DNA: TGCGCCAGCAGCCAAGGGACTAAGTTTAACTCACCCCTCCACTTT.

J is TRBJ1-1 and V is TRBV30; D not resolved. Per germline, CDR1 GTSNPN and CDR2 SVGIG (reference sequence). The CDR3 is 11 amino acids. V lost 1 base, J lost 5 bases, and 5 bases lay in between. Written as DNA, the CDR3 is TGTGCCTGGAGTGAGGTGACTGAAGCTTTCTTT. Its protein product is CAWSEVTEAFF.

There are a few counts of this clone. The rearrangement uses TRBV23-1 and TRBJ2-7; the D gene is possibly TRBD1 (5 bases). TRBV23-1 is flagged as an ORF with uncertain function. Trimming removed 0 bases from V and 3 bases from J, with 18 bases in between. The CDR3 consists of 17 residues. Here the CDR3 DNA reads TGCGCCAGCAGTCAATCCGATAGGGCGGCGACAGACTACGAGCAGTACTTC. Translating it yields CASSQSDRAATDYEQYF.

This chain uses TRBV5-6 with TRBJ2-7; D is tentatively TRBD1 or TRBD2 (5 bases each). Germline assignment: CDR1 SGHDT and CDR2 YYEEEE. Trimming took off 0 bases at V and 6 bases at J, with 16 bases between the two ends. The CDR3 has 15 amino acids. This chain's CDR3 is CASSLGLGTGSEQYF. In nucleotides, the CDR3 is TGTGCCAGCAGCTTGGGGCTCGGGACCGGCAGCGAGCAGTACTTC.

The count of this clone is one. The rearrangement joins TRBV7-2 to TRBJ1-5; no clear D gene. V lost 3 bases and J lost 2, with 14 bases in between. The CDR3 runs 16 residues. Germline CDR1 and CDR2: SGHTA and FQGNSA. The CDR3 DNA reads as TGTGCCAGCAGCTTCGGGTCCGGTGGGGGCAATCAGCCCCAGCATTTT. This gives the protein CASSFGSGGGNQPQHF.

This clone was found a few times. The chain has TRBV29-1 and TRBJ1-1; no definite D call. CDR1 SQVTM and CDR2 ANQGSEA come from the germline V gene. This CDR3 has 11 amino acids. Trimming shortened V by 4 bases and J by 4 bases, and 7 bases separated the two germline ends. For the CDR3, the DNA is TGCAGCGTTGGAGTCTCCACTGAAGCTTTCTTT. Translating gives CSVGVSTEAFF.

V and J are TRBV11-2 and TRBJ2-7, with D perhaps TRBD1 (6 bases). Trimming took 2 bases from V and 3 from J, leaving 8 bases between them. CDR3 length: 13 residues. The germline V gene has CDR1 SGHAT and CDR2 FQNNGV. CDR3 DNA: TGTGCCAGCAGCTTACGACAGGTCTACGAGCAGTACTTC. Amino acids: CASSLRQVYEQYF.

The chain is built from TRBV29-1 and TRBJ1-1; D not certain. Between the trimmed V and J ends, which lost 6 bases and 1 base, there was a span of 12 bases. The germline V gene encodes CDR1 SQVTM and CDR2 ANQGSEA. CDR3 length: 13 residues. CDR3 nucleotides: TGCAGCGTGACGGGGAAGGGGAACACTGAAGCTTTCTTT. It codes for CSVTGKGNTEAFF.

This clone was counted only a few times. The CDR3 bases are TGTGCCAGCAGCCTAAAACCGGGACTAGCGGGGGCCAGCACAGATACGCAGTATTTT. The encoded protein is CASSLKPGLAGASTDTQYF. V and J are TRBV7-2 and TRBJ2-3; 14 bases are shared with TRBD2. The CDR3 covers 19 residues. CDR1 and CDR2 from the germline V gene are SGHTA and FQGNSA. V shed 5 bases, J shed 0 bases, and the junction held 10 bases outside the gene matches.

This chain uses TRBV29-1 with TRBJ1-2; D might be TRBD1 (5 bases). From germline, CDR1 is SQVTM and CDR2 ANQGSEA. The CDR3 extends over 14 amino acids. The germline V and J ends were trimmed by 3 bases and 6 bases, with 17 bases remaining between them. CDR3 nucleotide sequence: TGCAGCGTTGACGTTAAGAACAGGCTCCATGGCTACACCTTC. Translated, it gives CSVDVKNRLHGYTF. The variable domain in full, completed from reference TRBV29-1 and TRBJ1-2, reads SAVISQKPSRDICQRGTSLTIQCQVDSQVTMMFWYRQQPGQSLTLIATANQGSEATYESGFVIDKFPISRPNLTFSTLTVSNMSPEDSSIYLCSVDVKNRLHGYTFGSGTRLTVV.